The source of this T cell receptor beta chain is a study of T cell responses to AZD1222 COVID-19 vaccine. CDR3 length: 14 amino acids. V was pared by 2 bases and J by 9 bases, with 13 bases between. The germline gives CDR1 SEHNR, CDR2 FQNEAQ (reference sequence). Remarks on this clone: Its antigen is unidentified.

General study findings and limits: Spike-specific TCR breadth and depth went up after people got two AZD1222 doses.

Profiling relied on immunoSEQ multiplex PCR, and the TCRdb table lists in-frame clones only, not all of them. The data hold over 110,000 clones, with 85% to 90% observed a single time. Both about-4-week and about-12-week second-dose recipients were combined. Sequencing used peripheral blood, obtained 28 days after the second AZD1222 dose. The receptor was derived from an adult who received the AZD1222 COVID-19 vaccine. The chain uses TRBV7-9 and TRBJ2-2, with no clear D. The CDR3 is CASSLTQPVRELFF. The CDR3 DNA is TGTGCCAGCAGCTTAACCCAGCCCGTCAGGGAGCTGTTTTTT.